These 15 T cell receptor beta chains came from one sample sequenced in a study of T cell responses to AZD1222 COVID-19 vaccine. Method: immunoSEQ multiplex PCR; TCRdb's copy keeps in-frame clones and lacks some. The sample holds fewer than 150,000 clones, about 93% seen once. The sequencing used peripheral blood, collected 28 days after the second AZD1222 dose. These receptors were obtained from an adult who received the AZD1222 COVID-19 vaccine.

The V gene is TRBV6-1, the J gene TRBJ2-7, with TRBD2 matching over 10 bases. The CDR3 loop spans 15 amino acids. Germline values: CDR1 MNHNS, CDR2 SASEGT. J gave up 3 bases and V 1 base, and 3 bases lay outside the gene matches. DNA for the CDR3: TGTGCCAGCAGTGAAGTTATAGCGGGGGGCTACGAGCAGTACTTC. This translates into CASSEVIAGGYEQYF.

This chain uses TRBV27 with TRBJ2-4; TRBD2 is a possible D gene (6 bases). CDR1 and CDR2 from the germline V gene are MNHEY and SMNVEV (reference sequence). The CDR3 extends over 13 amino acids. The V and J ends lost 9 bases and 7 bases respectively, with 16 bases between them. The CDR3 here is CARAGPFRNIQYF. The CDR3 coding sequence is TGTGCCAGGGCGGGGCCGTTCAGGAACATTCAGTACTTC.

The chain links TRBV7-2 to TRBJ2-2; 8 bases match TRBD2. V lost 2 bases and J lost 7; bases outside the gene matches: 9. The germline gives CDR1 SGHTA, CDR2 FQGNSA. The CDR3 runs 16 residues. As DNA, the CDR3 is TGTGCCAGCAGCTTATCGGTCCGACTAGCGAACGGGGAGCTGTTTTTT. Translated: CASSLSVRLANGELFF.

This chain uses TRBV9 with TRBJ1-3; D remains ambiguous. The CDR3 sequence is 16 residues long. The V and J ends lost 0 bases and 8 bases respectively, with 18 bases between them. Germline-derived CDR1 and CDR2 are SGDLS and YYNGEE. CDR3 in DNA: TGTGCCAGCAGCGTAGATCAGACCTCAGCGGACGACACCATATATTTT. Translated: CASSVDQTSADDTIYF.

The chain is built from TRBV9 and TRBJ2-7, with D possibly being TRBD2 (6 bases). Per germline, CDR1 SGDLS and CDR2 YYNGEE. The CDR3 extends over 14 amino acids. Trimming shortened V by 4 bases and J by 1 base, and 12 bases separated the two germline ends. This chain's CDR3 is CASSPGTHSYEQYF. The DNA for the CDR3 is TGTGCCAGCAGCCCGGGGACTCATTCCTACGAGCAGTACTTC. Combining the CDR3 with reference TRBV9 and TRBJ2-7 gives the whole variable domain DSGVTQTPKHLITATGQRVTLRCSPRSGDLSVYWYQQSLDQGLQFLIQYYNGEERAKGNILERFSAQQFPDLHSELNLSSLELGDSALYFCASSPGTHSYEQYFGPGTRLTVT.

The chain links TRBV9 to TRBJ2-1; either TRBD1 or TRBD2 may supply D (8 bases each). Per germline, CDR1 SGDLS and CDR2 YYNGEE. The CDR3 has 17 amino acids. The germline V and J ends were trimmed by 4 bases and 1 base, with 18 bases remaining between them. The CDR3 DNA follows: TGTGCCAGCAGCCCCCAGGGGGCGGGGGGTTCCTACAATGAGCAGTTCTTC. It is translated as CASSPQGAGGSYNEQFF.

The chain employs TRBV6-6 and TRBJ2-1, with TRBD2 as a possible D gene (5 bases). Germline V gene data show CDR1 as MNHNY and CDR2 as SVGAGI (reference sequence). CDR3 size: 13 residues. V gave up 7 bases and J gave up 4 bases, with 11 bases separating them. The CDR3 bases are TGTGCCAGCACCACGGGATTTTACAATGAGCAGTTCTTC. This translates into CASTTGFYNEQFF.

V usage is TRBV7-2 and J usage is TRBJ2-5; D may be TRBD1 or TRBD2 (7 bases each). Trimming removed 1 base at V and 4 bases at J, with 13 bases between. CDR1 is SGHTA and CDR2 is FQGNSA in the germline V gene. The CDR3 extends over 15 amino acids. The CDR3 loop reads CASSLDGRGGETQYF. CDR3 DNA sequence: TGTGCCAGCAGCTTAGATGGCAGGGGGGGAGAGACCCAGTACTTC.

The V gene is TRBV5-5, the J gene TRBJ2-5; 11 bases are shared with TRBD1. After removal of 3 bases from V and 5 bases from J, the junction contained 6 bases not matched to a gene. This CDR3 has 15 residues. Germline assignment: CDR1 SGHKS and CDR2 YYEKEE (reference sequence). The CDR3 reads CASSWRTGGRETQYF. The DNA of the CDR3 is TGTGCCAGCAGCTGGCGGACAGGGGGCCGGGAGACCCAGTACTTC.

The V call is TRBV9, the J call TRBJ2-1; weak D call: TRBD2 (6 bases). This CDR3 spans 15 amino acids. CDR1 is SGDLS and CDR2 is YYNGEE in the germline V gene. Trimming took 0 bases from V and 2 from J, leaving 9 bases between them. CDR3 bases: TGTGCCAGCAGCGTAGTAGCGGATGCCTACAATGAGCAGTTCTTC. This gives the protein CASSVVADAYNEQFF.

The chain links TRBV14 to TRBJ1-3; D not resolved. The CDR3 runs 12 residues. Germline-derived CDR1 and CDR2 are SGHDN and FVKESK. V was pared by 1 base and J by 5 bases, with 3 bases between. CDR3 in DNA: TGTGCCAGCAGCCAAGTTAGAAACACCATATATTTT. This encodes CASSQVRNTIYF. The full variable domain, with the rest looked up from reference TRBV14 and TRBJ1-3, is EAGVTQFPSHSVIEKGQTVTLRCDPISGHDNLYWYRRVMGKEIKFLLHFVKESKQDESGMPNNRFLAERTGGTYSTLKVQPAELEDSGVYFCASSQVRNTIYFGEGSWLTVV.

The CDR3 protein is CASSQDPGGNQPQHF. As DNA, the CDR3 is TGTGCCAGCAGCCAAGATCCAGGGGGGAATCAGCCCCAGCATTTT. The V call is TRBV4-2, the J call TRBJ1-5; 7 nucleotides match TRBD1. CDR1 and CDR2 (germline): LGHNA, YNFKEQ. V shed 0 bases, J shed 4 bases, and the junction held 3 bases outside the gene matches. The length of the CDR3 is 15 residues.

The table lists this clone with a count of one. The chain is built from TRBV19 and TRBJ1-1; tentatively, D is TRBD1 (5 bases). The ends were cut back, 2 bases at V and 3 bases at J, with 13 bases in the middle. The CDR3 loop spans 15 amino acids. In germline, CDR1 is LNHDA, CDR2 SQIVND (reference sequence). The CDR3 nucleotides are TGTGCCAGTAGTATAACGGGGGGGACCCACACTGAAGCTTTCTTT. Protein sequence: CASSITGGTHTEAFF.

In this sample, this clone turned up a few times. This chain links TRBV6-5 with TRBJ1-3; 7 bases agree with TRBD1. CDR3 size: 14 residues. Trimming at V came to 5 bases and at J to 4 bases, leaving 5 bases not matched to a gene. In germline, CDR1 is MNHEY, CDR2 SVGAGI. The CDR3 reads CASSLDRVGNTIYF. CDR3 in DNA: TGTGCCAGCAGTCTTGACAGGGTCGGAAACACCATATATTTT.

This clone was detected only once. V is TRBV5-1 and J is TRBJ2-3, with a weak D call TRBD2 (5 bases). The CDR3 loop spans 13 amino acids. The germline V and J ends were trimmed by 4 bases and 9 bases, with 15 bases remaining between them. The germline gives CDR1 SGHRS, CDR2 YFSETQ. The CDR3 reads CASSPDGEGTQYF. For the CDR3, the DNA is TGCGCCAGCAGCCCGGACGGGGAAGGCACGCAGTATTTT.